The rows below give T cell receptor beta chains drawn from one sample of a study of blood T cell repertoires in COVID-19. Assay: immunoSEQ multiplex PCR; the TCRdb copy retains only in-frame clones and omits some. The data show fewer than 200,000 clones, with around 80% seen just once and around 15% held by the top ten. Sequenced input: PBMCs or T cells enriched from blood (not recorded which). The origin of the receptors is a man aged 45-65 years who had recovered from COVID-19. CDR3s include the opening cysteine and the closing phenylalanine or tryptophan. D genes are given only for firm matches. For some rows the clone size is stated as once, few or many, or as a class when expanded; others skip it.

.	TRBJ1-6	.	TRBV28	CASADSYNSPLHF	TGTGCCAGCGCGGACAGCTATAATTCACCCCTCCACTTT
.	TRBJ2-3	once	TRBV7-6	CASSLDTRITDTQYF	TGTGCCAGCAGCTTAGATACTAGAATCACAGATACGCAGTATTTT
.	TRBJ2-7	.	TRBV5-1	CASSLGQAISYEQYF	TGCGCCAGCAGCTTGGGGCAGGCCATCTCCTACGAGCAGTACTTC
.	TRBJ1-1	once	TRBV29-1	CSVVRTGNTEAFF	TGCAGCGTTGTAAGAACAGGGAACACTGAAGCTTTCTTT
.	TRBJ2-7	once	TRBV4-1	CASSQNSGTYEQYF	TGCGCCAGCAGCCAAAATAGCGGTACCTACGAGCAGTACTTC
TRBD1	TRBJ2-7	.	TRBV18	CASSSTTGSYEQYF	TGTGCCAGCTCATCGACGACAGGGTCCTACGAGCAGTACTTC
.	TRBJ1-2	.	TRBV19	CASSIEPGTNYGYTF	TGTGCCAGTAGTATAGAACCAGGGACTAACTATGGCTACACCTTC
TRBD1	TRBJ2-2	.	TRBV5-1	CASSDWTGGTGELFF	TGCGCCAGCAGCGATTGGACAGGGGGCACCGGGGAGCTGTTTTTT
.	TRBJ2-4	.	TRBV6-1	CASSEARRGIQYF	TGTGCCAGCAGTGAAGCGCGAAGGGGCATTCAGTACTTC
TRBD1	TRBJ2-7	.	TRBV5-1	CASSKGTGSYEQYF	TGCGCCAGCAGCAAGGGGACAGGGTCCTACGAGCAGTACTTC
.	TRBJ1-1	.	TRBV19	CASSIGGRSTEAFF	TGTGCCAGTAGTATAGGGGGGCGCAGCACTGAAGCTTTCTTT
TRBD1	TRBJ2-7	.	TRBV6-1	CASSEASRGLEQYF	TGTGCCAGCAGTGAAGCCAGCAGGGGGCTCGAGCAGTACTTC
.	TRBJ2-5	.	TRBV3-1/TRBV3-2	CASSQTTSPRETQYF	TGTGCCAGCAGCCAAACGACGAGCCCGCGGGAGACCCAGTACTTC
TRBD1	TRBJ1-1	.	TRBV30	CAWSRGQGLAEAFF	TGTGCCTGGAGTCGGGGACAGGGTTTAGCTGAAGCTTTCTTT
TRBD1	TRBJ1-2	.	TRBV5-4	CASRRTGGYGYTF	TGTGCCAGCAGAAGGACAGGGGGCTATGGCTACACCTTC
.	TRBJ2-2	.	TRBV21-1	CASSKVDGQGKAGELFF	TGTGCCAGCAGCAAAGTCGACGGACAGGGGAAGGCCGGGGAGCTGTTTTTT
.	TRBJ2-1	.	TRBV7-9	CASSSITGISYNEQFF	TGTGCCAGCAGCTCGATCACCGGGATCTCCTACAATGAGCAGTTCTTC
TRBD2	TRBJ2-3	.	TRBV19	CASSIRFLAVKFTDTQYF	TGTGCCAGTAGTATAAGGTTTCTAGCGGTGAAATTCACAGATACGCAGTATTTT
.	TRBJ2-4	.	TRBV5-4	CASSSSGIAKNIQYF	TGTGCCAGCAGCTCCTCAGGGATAGCCAAAAACATTCAGTACTTC
.	TRBJ2-5	.	TRBV15	CATSRERPHGQIQETQYF	TGTGCCACCAGCAGAGAAAGACCCCACGGACAGATACAAGAGACCCAGTACTTC
TRBD1	TRBJ2-5	.	TRBV5-1	CASSGTGGSETQYF	TGCGCCAGCAGCGGGACAGGGGGCTCTGAGACCCAGTACTTC
.	TRBJ2-7	.	TRBV6-1	CASSENPGVGEQYF	TGTGCCAGCAGTGAAAATCCAGGGGTGGGGGAGCAGTACTTC
.	TRBJ2-7	.	TRBV2	CASSDRVYEQYF	TGTGCCAGCAGTGACAGGGTCTACGAGCAGTACTTC
.	TRBJ1-4	few	TRBV30	CAWSKTGGANEKLFF	TGTGCCTGGAGTAAAACGGGGGGTGCTAATGAAAAACTGTTTTTT
TRBD1	TRBJ1-5	.	TRBV4-1	CASSQDLGTGNQPQHF	TGCGCCAGCAGCCAAGATCTCGGGACAGGCAATCAGCCCCAGCATTTT
.	TRBJ1-1	.	TRBV27	CASRGLGPNTEAFF	TGTGCCAGCAGGGGTCTAGGTCCGAACACTGAAGCTTTCTTT
TRBD2	TRBJ2-3	.	TRBV4-2	CASSQVGTTSTDTQYF	TGTGCCAGCAGCCAAGTCGGGACTACAAGCACAGATACGCAGTATTTT
.	TRBJ1-5	.	TRBV12-2	CASRFRGWSNQPQHF	TGTGCAAGTCGCTTCAGGGGTTGGAGCAATCAGCCCCAGCATTTT
.	TRBJ2-5	.	TRBV6-6	CATRGGGETQYF	TGTGCCACCCGAGGGGGGGGTGAGACCCAGTACTTC
.	TRBJ1-2	.	TRBV12-3/TRBV12-4	CASSQGTPYGYTF	TGTGCCAGCAGTCAGGGGACACCTTATGGCTACACCTTC
TRBD1	TRBJ1-4	.	TRBV19	CASNRGSANEKLFF	TGTGCCAGTAACAGGGGATCGGCTAATGAAAAACTGTTTTTT
.	TRBJ1-5	.	TRBV3-1/TRBV3-2	CASSLTGGQPQHF	TGTGCCAGCAGCCTAACCGGTGGTCAGCCCCAGCATTTT
TRBD1	TRBJ1-1	.	TRBV6-5	CASSPNRGGWTEAFF	TGTGCCAGCAGTCCTAACAGGGGAGGTTGGACTGAAGCTTTCTTT
.	TRBJ2-2	once	TRBV6-5	CASSSYMANTGELFF	TGTGCCAGCAGCTCTTACATGGCGAACACCGGGGAGCTGTTTTTT
.	TRBJ1-3	.	TRBV7-8	CASSSQTGVGNTIYF	TGTGCCAGCAGCTCCCAGACAGGAGTTGGGAACACCATATATTTT
.	TRBJ2-1	once	TRBV11-2	CASSLGLTRNEQFF	TGTGCCAGCAGCTTAGGGCTCACACGCAATGAGCAGTTCTTC
TRBD2	TRBJ2-1	.	TRBV4-2	CASSQAGTSGRYNEQFF	TGTGCCAGCAGCCAGGCCGGGACTAGCGGCAGATACAATGAGCAGTTCTTC
TRBD1	TRBJ1-3	.	TRBV18	CASSPWGQGDGNTIYF	TGTGCCAGCTCACCATGGGGACAGGGGGACGGAAACACCATATATTTT
TRBD1	TRBJ2-2	many	TRBV3-1/TRBV3-2	CASSRRQGARELFF	TGTGCCAGCAGCCGACGACAGGGGGCCCGGGAGCTGTTTTTT
TRBD1	TRBJ1-2	.	TRBV10-3	CAISEAGGRGYTF	TGTGCCATCAGTGAGGCAGGGGGCCGTGGCTACACCTTC
TRBD2	TRBJ2-7	.	TRBV10-3	CAIRGLAGTEQYF	TGTGCCATCAGAGGACTAGCGGGGACCGAGCAGTACTTC
TRBD1	TRBJ1-6	few	TRBV18	CASSLLGQGNSPLHF	TGTGCCAGCTCACTTCTTGGACAGGGGAATTCACCCCTCCACTTT
TRBD1	TRBJ2-6	.	TRBV29-1	CSVRTGGRANVLTF	TGCAGCGTTCGTACAGGGGGTAGGGCCAACGTCCTGACTTTC
TRBD1	TRBJ2-7	.	TRBV6-5	CASSYRQGAYEQYF	TGTGCCAGCAGTTACCGACAGGGGGCCTACGAGCAGTACTTC
TRBD1	TRBJ1-4	.	TRBV3-1/TRBV3-2	CASGTGFDEKLFF	TGTGCCAGCGGGACAGGGTTTGATGAAAAACTGTTTTTT
TRBD1	TRBJ2-2	.	TRBV29-1	CSVDWTGTGVTGELFF	TGCAGCGTTGATTGGACCGGGACAGGGGTTACCGGGGAGCTGTTTTTT